The 20 T cell receptor beta chains below all came from one sample that was sequenced in a study of Graves' ophthalmopathy and Graves' hyperthyroidism. Scientists amplified the TCR beta CDR3 regions from RNA transcripts. HTBI primers primed a first-round RT-PCR, and a second-round multiplex PCR followed. TCRdb analysed the multiplex PCR reads with MiXCR anew, one entry per CDR3 protein. The data contain 40,000 to 45,000 distinct CDR3 sequences, approximately 52% of them seen just once; the ten biggest clones take up roughly 18%. The sequenced sample was peripheral blood. These receptor sequences come from an adult man with Graves' ophthalmopathy.

In its sample, this clonotype was seen many times. The rearrangement links TRBV5-1 to TRBJ2-5; 13 bases fit TRBD2. The CDR3 contains 18 residues. Trimming took 0 bases from V and 4 from J; bases not matched to a gene: 9. Germline-derived CDR1 and CDR2 are SGHRS and YFSETQ. The CDR3 nucleotides read TGCGCCAGCAGCTTGGCCGGGACTAGCGGGACCCTGGTAGAGACCCAGTACTTC. It specifies CASSLAGTSGTLVETQYF.

V gene TRBV7-9 combines with J gene TRBJ2-3, with 7 bases fitting TRBD2. The CDR3 runs 16 residues. After removal of 5 bases from V and 6 bases from J, the junction contained 14 bases not matched to a gene. The germline V gene has CDR1 SEHNR and CDR2 FQNEAQ (reference sequence). The CDR3 here is CASSQGTNAADDTQYF. The DNA for the CDR3 is TGTGCCAGCAGCCAAGGGACTAACGCTGCCGATGATACGCAGTATTTT.

This clonotype rates as medium-sized (0.01 to 0.1%). The chain has TRBV2 and TRBJ1-4; D is ambiguous. The CDR3 spans 11 residues. V gave up 3 bases and J gave up 11 bases, with 7 bases separating them. Germline values: CDR1 SNHLY, CDR2 FYNNEI. CDR3 amino acids: CASSEGWKLFF. CDR3 coding DNA: TGTGCCAGCAGTGAGGGTTGGAAACTGTTTTTT.

A single count supports this clonotype. The gene calls are TRBV7-2 and TRBJ2-7; 9 nucleotides align to TRBD2. The trim removed 7 bases at V and 4 bases at J, leaving 11 bases unmatched. The CDR3 totals 15 residues. Germline CDR1 reads SGHTA; CDR2 reads FQGNSA. This chain's CDR3 is CASKEGLASIYEQYF. The CDR3 coding sequence is TGTGCCAGCAAAGAAGGACTAGCGAGCATTTACGAGCAGTACTTC.

This clonotype was seen ten or more times. The rearrangement links TRBV14 to TRBJ2-7; weak D call: TRBD2 (7 bases). CDR3 length: 14 residues. V gave up 1 base and J gave up 2 bases, with 9 bases separating them. Germline V gene sequence: CDR1 SGHDN, CDR2 FVKESK. CDR3 in DNA: TGTGCCAGCAGCCAAGGCGGGGGCCCCTACGAGCAGTACGTC. This gives the protein CASSQGGGPYEQYV.

A word on this clonotype: A junction end diverges from the germline sequence, so it may reflect a read error. This sequence joins TRBV6-1 and TRBJ2-3, with D possibly TRBD2 on 6 matching bases. This CDR3 contains 15 residues. Germline CDR1 reads MNHNS; CDR2 reads SASEGT. CDR3 protein: CASSERWDSTDTQYF. The CDR3 coding sequence is TGTGCCAGCAGTGAACGTTGGGACTCCACAGACACGCAGTATTTT.

The chain employs TRBV24-1 and TRBJ2-6; D gene ambiguous. There are 13 residues in the CDR3. CDR1 KGHDR and CDR2 SFDVKD come from the germline V gene. The ends were cut back, 5 bases at V and 4 bases at J, with 5 bases in the middle. The CDR3 nucleotides are TGTGCCACCAGTGTATCCGGGGCCAACGTCCTGACTTTC. This encodes CATSVSGANVLTF.

A remark on this clonotype: The junction shows a germline mismatch at one end, possibly a read error. The genes are TRBV5-1 and TRBJ2-4; a weak D match, TRBD1 (6 bases). The CDR3 consists of 16 residues. Germline lookup yields CDR1 SGHRS and CDR2 YFSETQ. CDR3 DNA sequence: TGTGCCAGCAGCTTGGCGGTAGGGGGTGTCAAAAACATTCAGCACTTC. Translation: CASSLAVGGVKNIQHF. Variable domain in full (rest from reference TRBV5-1 and TRBJ2-4): KAGVTQTPRYLIKTRGQQVTLSCSPISGHRSVSWYQQTPGQGLQFLFEYFSETQRNKGNFPGRFSGRQFSNSRSEMNVSTLELGDSALYLCASSLAVGGVKNIQHFGAGTRLSVL.

CDR3 nucleotide sequence: TGTGCCAGCAGCGGACTGAACTACGAGCAGTACTTC. Encoded protein: CASSGLNYEQYF. The chain uses TRBV2 and TRBJ2-7; D perhaps matches TRBD2 (5 bases). Germline V gene lookup returns CDR1 SNHLY and CDR2 FYNNEI. This CDR3 contains 12 residues. The V gene lost 6 bases and the J gene lost 3 bases, with 9 bases spanning the gap.

In its sample, this clonotype was seen many times. The J gene is TRBJ2-1, the V gene TRBV7-2; TRBD2 aligns across 7 bases. With V trimmed by 5 bases and J by 0 bases, 13 bases remained unmatched. This CDR3 comprises 18 residues. Germline V lookup: CDR1 SGHTA, CDR2 FQGNSA. CDR3 DNA sequence: TGTGCCAGCAGCCCACGGGGATGGGGGGGAAGCTCCTACAATGAGCAGTTCTTC. Its protein product is CASSPRGWGGSSYNEQFF.

In this sample, this clonotype turned up many times. This chain connects TRBV6-2 or TRBV6-3 to TRBJ2-7, with TRBD1 matching 8 bases. Per the germline V gene, CDR1 is MNHEY and CDR2 is SVGEGT. The trim removed 1 base at V and 3 bases at J, leaving 2 bases unmatched. The CDR3 covers 14 residues. CDR3 nucleotides: TGTGCCAGCAGTTACTTGACAGGGGACTACGAGCAGTACTTC. Its protein product is CASSYLTGDYEQYF.

This clonotype has only one observation. This sequence joins TRBV3-1 and TRBJ1-2, with 9 nucleotides matching TRBD1. CDR1 and CDR2 (germline): LGHDT, YNNKEL (reference sequence). After removal of 0 bases from V and 4 bases from J, the junction contained 6 bases not matched to a gene. CDR3 length equals 16 residues. DNA for the CDR3: TGTGCCAGCAGCCAAGACTTTCGGGACAGGGTCTATGGCTACACCTTC. Amino acids: CASSQDFRDRVYGYTF.

There are many counts of this clonotype. The V call is TRBV5-4, the J call TRBJ1-3; no definite D call. The germline CDR1 and CDR2 sequences are SGHNT and YYREEE (reference sequence). The V end was cut by 5 bases, the J end by 0 bases, with 9 bases between. CDR3 length equals 14 residues. The CDR3 reads CASRSGNSGNTIYF. As DNA, the CDR3 is TGTGCCAGCAGGTCAGGAAACTCTGGAAACACCATATATTTT.

At least ten counts were recorded for this clonotype. This chain uses TRBV28 with TRBJ2-7, with D uncertain. Germline loops: CDR1 MDHEN, CDR2 SYDVKM. The CDR3 has 12 residues. V was shortened by 9 bases and J by 2 bases, with 11 bases between the two germline ends. The CDR3 here is CASKAITYEQYF. The DNA for the CDR3 is TGTGCCAGTAAAGCCATCACCTACGAGCAGTACTTC.

The rearrangement uses TRBV6-1 and TRBJ2-5; TRBD2 agrees at 8 bases. The CDR3 consists of 14 residues. V was pared by 6 bases and J by 4 bases, with 7 bases of the junction left unmatched. Germline CDR1 reads MNHNS; CDR2 reads SASEGT. CDR3 sequence (DNA): TGTGCCAGCAGCGATCACGGGGGGGCAGAGACCCAGTACTTC. Amino acid sequence: CASSDHGGAETQYF.

This clonotype showed up many times. This chain uses TRBV4-1 with TRBJ1-1; 8 bases fit TRBD1. CDR1 and CDR2 from the germline V gene are MGHRA and YSYEKL. Trimming at V came to 1 base and at J to 3 bases, leaving 4 bases not matched to a gene. This CDR3 comprises 15 residues. CDR3 DNA: TGCGCCAGCAGCCAAGGACAGGGGTCGGACACTGAAGCTTTCTTT. Protein product: CASSQGQGSDTEAFF.

The V gene is TRBV2, the J gene TRBJ2-7; D uncertain. Trimming shortened V by 1 base and J by 7 bases, and 14 bases separated the two germline ends. The CDR3 spans 14 residues. CDR1 is SNHLY, CDR2 FYNNEI, per germline. As DNA, the CDR3 is TGTGCCAGCAGTGAAGACCAGTCCCATGGGGAGCAGTACTTC. As protein: CASSEDQSHGEQYF.

The rearrangement joins TRBV19 to TRBJ2-7, with D possibly matching TRBD2 (5 bases). The CDR3 sequence is 11 residues long. V was shortened by 10 bases and J by 4 bases, with 11 bases between the two germline ends. The germline gives CDR1 LNHDA, CDR2 SQIVND (reference sequence). CDR3 sequence reads: CATGVKYEQYV. The CDR3 nucleotides read TGTGCCACCGGGGTTAAGTACGAGCAGTACGTC.

This clonotype has only a few counts. This sequence joins TRBV10-2 and TRBJ2-7; TRBD1 is a possible D gene (6 bases). The germline V and J ends were trimmed by 4 bases and 7 bases, with 17 bases remaining between them. The CDR3 totals 14 residues. CDR1 WSHSY and CDR2 SAAADI come from the germline V gene. In DNA form, the CDR3 reads TGCGCCAGCAGTGGCCTAGGGGGACGGGGAGAGCAGTACTTC. This translates into CASSGLGGRGEQYF.

Worth noting for this clonotype: The junction departs from the called germline gene at one end, perhaps through a read error. The chain couples TRBV20-1 to TRBJ1-4; D is possibly TRBD1 (5 bases). This CDR3 spans 13 amino acids. CDR1 is DFQATT, CDR2 SNEGSKA, per germline (reference sequence). The CDR3 region has the DNA TGCAGCAGCACATGGGGGTCTAGTGGAAAACTGTTCTTT. Its translation is CSSTWGSSGKLFF.